These 23 T cell receptor beta chains came from one sample sequenced in a study of cytomegalovirus exposure and HLA in healthy donors. Researchers ran the PCR with 60 Vbeta and 13 Jbeta primers. Some clones are missing from TCRdb's copy, which holds only in-frame ones; the method was immunoSEQ multiplex PCR. The sample yields 150,000 to 200,000 clones, over 80% seen once. The sequenced material came from PBMCs. These receptors originate from a woman between 45 and 65 years old in good health and CMV-seropositive.

This chain joins TRBV6-5 and TRBJ1-6; D remains unclear. This CDR3 contains 13 residues. The V gene lost 5 bases and the J gene lost 10 bases, with 12 bases spanning the gap. Germline CDR1 MNHEY, CDR2 SVGAGI. CDR3 sequence (DNA): TGTGCCAGCAGTCCACCTGCCGAGTCACCCCTCCACTTT. Protein product: CASSPPAESPLHF.

The chain combines TRBV11-2 with TRBJ2-7; 15 nucleotides agree with TRBD2. Germline trimming cut 5 bases from V and 4 bases from J; bases unmatched to any gene: 9. The germline V gene has CDR1 SGHAT and CDR2 FQNNGV. The CDR3 contains 17 residues. The chain's CDR3 is CASSPGLAGGQGYEQYF. DNA for the CDR3: TGTGCCAGCAGCCCCGGACTAGCGGGAGGGCAGGGGTACGAGCAGTACTTC.

A note on this clone: The conserved final phenylalanine or tryptophan is absent from the CDR3, which likely points to a read error. The chain has TRBV6-6 and TRBJ2-7; TRBD1 might be the D (5 bases). Germline assignment: CDR1 MNHNY and CDR2 SVGAGI (reference sequence). V gave up 4 bases and J gave up 1 base, with 14 bases separating them. The CDR3 runs to 15 residues. Here the CDR3 reads CASSSTTEFSYEQYL. CDR3 DNA: TGTGCCAGCAGTTCAACGACAGAGTTTTCCTACGAGCAGTACCTC.

J is TRBJ1-2 and V is TRBV28; 7 nucleotides line up with TRBD1. V gave up 7 bases and J gave up 2 bases; unmatched junction bases: 4. The CDR3 is made up of 13 amino acids. The germline CDR1 and CDR2 sequences are MDHEN and SYDVKM. The CDR3 loop reads CASTTGANYGYTF. The CDR3 DNA follows: TGTGCCAGCACCACAGGGGCCAACTATGGCTACACCTTC.

The CDR3 DNA sequence: TGTGCCAGCAGACTAAGCGGGAGGAGCTCCTACGAGCAGTACTTC. It translates to CASRLSGRSSYEQYF. This sequence joins TRBV27 and TRBJ2-7, with 9 bases that match TRBD2. This CDR3 is built from 15 residues. J lost 0 bases, V lost 6 bases, and 6 bases had no gene match. The germline gives CDR1 MNHEY, CDR2 SMNVEV (reference sequence).

This clone was counted a few times. The gene calls are TRBV5-1 and TRBJ1-1, with TRBD1 matching 12 bases. Germline assignment: CDR1 SGHRS and CDR2 YFSETQ. This CDR3 contains 17 residues. J gave up 6 bases and V 0 bases, and 9 bases lay outside the gene matches. The CDR3 here is CASSLVGQGAHGPEAFF. DNA for the CDR3: TGCGCCAGCAGCTTGGTGGGACAGGGGGCGCACGGTCCTGAAGCTTTCTTT.

There are a few counts of this clone. J is TRBJ2-3 and V is TRBV5-6; the match to TRBD2 covers 7 bases. The length of the CDR3 is 15 residues. CDR1 and CDR2 from the germline V gene are SGHDT and YYEEEE. The V and J ends lost 6 bases and 6 bases, in that order; junction bases with no gene match: 13. CDR3 DNA: TGTGCCAGCACCGTGGGGGGGAGGGCCGGGGATACGCAGTATTTT. This gives the protein CASTVGGRAGDTQYF. Supplemented by reference TRBV5-6 and TRBJ2-3, the full variable domain reads DAGVTQSPTHLIKTRGQQVTLRCSPKSGHDTVSWYQQALGQGPQFIFQYYEEEERQRGNFPDRFSGHQFPNYSSELNVNALLLGDSALYLCASTVGGRAGDTQYFGPGTRLTVL.

The chain links TRBV19 to TRBJ1-5; 11 bases align to TRBD1. Germline-derived CDR1 and CDR2 are LNHDA and SQIVND (reference sequence). This CDR3 contains 16 residues. V lost 6 bases and J lost 2; bases outside the gene matches: 6. The CDR3 nucleotides are TGTGCCAGTAGCCACGGACAGGGGGCGGGCAATCAGCCCCAGCATTTT. Amino acid sequence: CASSHGQGAGNQPQHF.

The V gene is TRBV28, the J gene TRBJ1-1; TRBD1 might be the D (6 bases). The germline CDR1 and CDR2 sequences are MDHEN and SYDVKM. V was clipped by 4 bases and J by 3 bases, with 15 bases between them. The CDR3 is made up of 15 amino acids. The CDR3 region has the DNA TGTGCCAGCAGTTCGCGGGGGGGGGCCGACACTGAAGCTTTCTTT. This encodes CASSSRGGADTEAFF.

The gene calls are TRBV9 and TRBJ1-1; a possible D gene is TRBD1 (5 bases). Germline values: CDR1 SGDLS, CDR2 YYNGEE. CDR3 length: 12 residues. Trimming took off 3 bases at V and 7 bases at J, with 10 bases between the two ends. The CDR3 region has the DNA TGTGCCAGCAGCGGGGGGGAACTTGAAGCTTTCTTT. Its translation is CASSGGELEAFF.

The chain carries TRBV2 and TRBJ2-1, with TRBD1 as a possible D gene (6 bases). CDR3 length: 15 amino acids. Per germline, CDR1 SNHLY and CDR2 FYNNEI. Between the trimmed V and J ends, which lost 6 bases and 2 bases, there was a span of 14 bases. The CDR3 DNA reads TGTGCCAGCAGAGCCCGGCAGGGGACCTACAATGAGCAGTTCTTC. Translating gives CASRARQGTYNEQFF.

The chain carries TRBV5-6 and TRBJ2-3, with D unresolved. V gave up 4 bases and J gave up 0 bases, with 15 bases separating them. Looked up from germline, CDR1 is SGHDT and CDR2 is YYEEEE. There are 16 residues in the CDR3. CDR3 loop: CASSPRDNTSTDTQYF. For the CDR3, the DNA is TGTGCCAGCAGCCCGAGAGACAACACTAGCACAGATACGCAGTATTTT.

The rearrangement links TRBV7-6 to TRBJ1-4; possible D gene TRBD1, 6 bases. V lost 2 bases, J lost 4 bases, and 11 bases lay in between. The CDR3 covers 15 residues. Looked up from germline, CDR1 is SGHVS and CDR2 is FNYEAQ. The CDR3, as DNA: TGTGCCAGCAGCTTATACGGACAGATTAATGAAAAACTGTTTTTT. Its protein is CASSLYGQINEKLFF.

The chain joins TRBV18 to TRBJ1-1; no reliable D call. The germline V and J ends were trimmed by 4 bases and 3 bases, with 6 bases remaining between them. The CDR3 sequence is 12 residues long. Per germline, CDR1 KGHSH and CDR2 LQKENI. CDR3 loop: CASSRSDTEAFF. Here the CDR3 DNA reads TGTGCCAGCTCACGGTCAGACACTGAAGCTTTCTTT.

The chain couples TRBV14 to TRBJ2-2, with D possibly matching TRBD2 (5 bases). Per germline, CDR1 SGHDN and CDR2 FVKESK. V gave up 1 base and J gave up 3 bases, with 15 bases separating them. There are 17 residues in the CDR3. The CDR3 region has the DNA TGTGCCAGCAGCCAAGTCGGGGAACAGCTCTACACCGGGGAGCTGTTTTTT. As protein: CASSQVGEQLYTGELFF.

This sequence joins TRBV28 and TRBJ1-4; D is perhaps TRBD1 (6 bases). V lost 5 bases and J 8 bases, leaving 18 bases between the germline ends. Germline CDR1 MDHEN, CDR2 SYDVKM. The CDR3 has 15 amino acids. CDR3 region: CASSLPGQLGEKLFF. In nucleotides, the CDR3 is TGTGCCAGCAGTCTTCCGGGACAACTAGGCGAAAAACTGTTTTTT.

This chain connects TRBV7-2 to TRBJ2-7, with D possibly matching TRBD2 (6 bases). V lost 5 bases, J lost 2 bases, and 10 bases lay in between. The V gene's germline CDR1 is SGHTA and CDR2 FQGNSA. This CDR3 region has 13 residues. The CDR3 region has the DNA TGTGCCAGCAGCCGACCGGGAGCCTACGAGCAGTACTTC. It encodes CASSRPGAYEQYF.

The chain combines TRBV19 with TRBJ2-6, with D possibly TRBD1 on 6 matching bases. Looked up from germline, CDR1 is LNHDA and CDR2 is SQIVND (reference sequence). The V end was cut by 10 bases, the J end by 0 bases, with 13 bases between. There are 15 residues in the CDR3. The CDR3 bases are TGTGCCACCACCCCGACAGGCTCTGGGGCCAACGTCCTGACTTTC. Protein product: CATTPTGSGANVLTF.

The gene calls are TRBV28 and TRBJ2-7; weak D call: TRBD1 (5 bases). Germline V CDR1 and CDR2: MDHEN, SYDVKM. The CDR3 length is 17 residues. The V gene lost 6 bases and the J gene lost 0 bases, with 21 bases spanning the gap. CDR3 amino acids: CASRGWGGVAPSYEQYF. DNA for the CDR3: TGTGCCAGCAGGGGATGGGGCGGAGTTGCGCCCTCCTACGAGCAGTACTTC.

The rearrangement links TRBV14 to TRBJ1-6, with D unclear. Looked up from germline, CDR1 is SGHDN and CDR2 is FVKESK. Trimming shortened V by 2 bases and J by 10 bases, and 9 bases separated the two germline ends. This CDR3 is 13 amino acids long. The CDR3 sequence: CASSQLGRSPLHF. The DNA for the CDR3 is TGTGCCAGCAGCCAATTGGGGAGGTCACCCCTCCACTTT.

V usage is TRBV5-1 and J usage is TRBJ1-3; D call uncertain. V was cut by 0 bases and J by 4 bases, with 11 bases left in between. Germline CDR1 reads SGHRS; CDR2 reads YFSETQ. This CDR3 has 15 residues. The CDR3 DNA is TGCGCCAGCAGCTTGGCACGAACGGGAGGAAACACCATATATTTT. Translated: CASSLARTGGNTIYF. Filled out from reference TRBV5-1 and TRBJ1-3, the complete variable domain reads KAGVTQTPRYLIKTRGQQVTLSCSPISGHRSVSWYQQTPGQGLQFLFEYFSETQRNKGNFPGRFSGRQFSNSRSEMNVSTLELGDSALYLCASSLARTGGNTIYFGEGSWLTVV.

The chain couples TRBV27 to TRBJ2-7; 7 nucleotides agree with TRBD1. This CDR3 is 15 amino acids long. V shed 7 bases and J 0 bases; nucleotides not matched to a gene: 9. CDR1 and CDR2 from the germline V gene are MNHEY and SMNVEV (reference sequence). The CDR3 region is CASKVRDSSSYEQYF. The CDR3 DNA is TGTGCCAGCAAGGTTAGGGACAGCAGCTCCTACGAGCAGTACTTC.

The chain is built from TRBV6-5 and TRBJ1-1; possible D gene TRBD1, 6 bases. In germline, CDR1 is MNHEY, CDR2 SVGAGI. The length of the CDR3 is 14 residues. The V and J ends lost 5 bases and 0 bases respectively, with 10 bases between them. CDR3 sequence (DNA): TGTGCCAGCAGTAACAGGGTCATGAACACTGAAGCTTTCTTT. Translated: CASSNRVMNTEAFF.